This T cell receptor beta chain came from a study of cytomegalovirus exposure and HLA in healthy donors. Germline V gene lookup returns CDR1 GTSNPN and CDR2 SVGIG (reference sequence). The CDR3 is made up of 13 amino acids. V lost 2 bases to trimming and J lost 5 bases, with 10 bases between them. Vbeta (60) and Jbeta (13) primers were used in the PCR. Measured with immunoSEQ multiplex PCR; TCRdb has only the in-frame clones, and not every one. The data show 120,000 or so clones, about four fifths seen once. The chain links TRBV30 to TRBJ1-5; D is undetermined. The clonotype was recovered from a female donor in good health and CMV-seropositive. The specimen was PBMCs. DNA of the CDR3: TGTGCCTGGAGTCTTAGGGAGCATCAGCCCCAGCATTTT. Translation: CAWSLREHQPQHF.